Shown below are 21 T cell receptor beta chains from a single sample sequenced in a study of blood T cell repertoires in COVID-19. Libraries were prepared by immunoSEQ multiplex PCR; TCRdb keeps only in-frame clonotypes and omits some of them. The sample has about 180,000 clones; 88% are singletons. The sequenced sample consisted of PBMCs or T cells enriched from blood (not recorded which). The receptors were sampled from a woman aged 18 to 35 who had recovered from COVID-19.

V usage is TRBV14 and J usage is TRBJ1-1; a weak D match, TRBD1 (5 bases). The germline CDR1 and CDR2 sequences are SGHDN and FVKESK. V lost 1 base, J lost 0 bases, and 9 bases lay in between. The CDR3 is made up of 15 amino acids. CDR3 amino acids: CASSQATVMNTEAFF. The CDR3 region has the DNA TGTGCCAGCAGCCAAGCGACAGTTATGAACACTGAAGCTTTCTTT. The whole variable domain, filled in from reference TRBV14 and TRBJ1-1, reads EAGVTQFPSHSVIEKGQTVTLRCDPISGHDNLYWYRRVMGKEIKFLLHFVKESKQDESGMPNNRFLAERTGGTYSTLKVQPAELEDSGVYFCASSQATVMNTEAFFGQGTRLTVV.

This rearrangement joins TRBV10-2 to TRBJ2-7, with 7 bases matching TRBD2. The germline CDR1 and CDR2 sequences are WSHSY and SAAADI. After removal of 2 bases from V and 7 bases from J, the junction contained 11 bases not matched to a gene. The CDR3 covers 15 residues. CDR3 loop: CASSELGGAGREQYF. The CDR3 DNA sequence: TGCGCCAGCAGTGAGCTTGGAGGAGCGGGGCGGGAGCAGTACTTC.

Comments on this clone: Other DNA sequences in this sample translate to the same CDR3. CDR3 residues: CASSIGGFYEQYF. Written as DNA, the CDR3 is TGTGCCAGTAGTATTGGCGGATTCTACGAGCAGTACTTC. The chain couples TRBV19 to TRBJ2-7, with no clear D. Germline V gene lookup returns CDR1 LNHDA and CDR2 SQIVND (reference sequence). Trimming shortened V by 3 bases and J by 3 bases, and 9 bases separated the two germline ends. This CDR3 contains 13 residues.

The V call is TRBV28, the J call TRBJ1-2; D gene unclear. CDR3 length: 14 residues. V was shortened by 2 bases and J by 8 bases, with 15 bases between the two germline ends. CDR1 MDHEN and CDR2 SYDVKM come from the germline V gene. The CDR3 sequence is CASSLAGLGRGYTF. The CDR3 DNA follows: TGTGCCAGCAGTTTAGCTGGGCTAGGGAGGGGCTACACCTTC.

The chain joins TRBV5-5 to TRBJ2-7; TRBD2 matches at 8 bases. The ends lost 2 bases at V and 0 bases at J; junction bases unmatched: 1. Per the germline V gene, CDR1 is SGHKS and CDR2 is YYEKEE (reference sequence). CDR3 length: 14 residues. In nucleotides, the CDR3 is TGTGCCAGCAGCTTACTAGCGGACTCCTACGAGCAGTACTTC. It translates to CASSLLADSYEQYF.

This sequence joins TRBV12-3 or TRBV12-4 and TRBJ1-2; D is ambiguous. Trimming took 7 bases from V and 8 from J, leaving 14 bases between them. The length of the CDR3 is 12 residues. CDR3 sequence (DNA): TGTGCCAGCACTCCTAGTGACGGAGGCTACACCTTC. Its protein is CASTPSDGGYTF.

The rearrangement joins TRBV15 to TRBJ2-1, with 10 nucleotides matching TRBD2. In germline, CDR1 is LNHNV, CDR2 YYDKDF (reference sequence). The CDR3 consists of 15 residues. After removal of 0 bases from V and 7 bases from J, the junction contained 3 bases not matched to a gene. CDR3 in DNA: TGTGCCACCAGCAGAGATCCTAGCGGGAGAAATGAGCAGTTCTTC. Protein: CATSRDPSGRNEQFF. The full variable domain, its missing parts supplied by reference TRBV15 and TRBJ2-1, is DAMVIQNPRYQVTQFGKPVTLSCSQTLNHNVMYWYQQKSSQAPKLLFHYYDKDFNNEADTPDNFQSRRPNTSFCFLDIRSPGLGDTAMYLCATSRDPSGRNEQFFGPGTRLTVL.

V gene TRBV7-8 combines with J gene TRBJ1-1; 8 positions agree with TRBD1. CDR3 length: 12 amino acids. After removal of 8 bases from V and 11 bases from J, the junction contained 10 bases not matched to a gene. CDR1 is SGHVS and CDR2 is FQNEAQ in the germline V gene. The chain's CDR3 is CASAGGAWMAFF. The CDR3 bases are TGTGCCAGCGCAGGGGGCGCATGGATGGCTTTCTTT.

V gene TRBV5-1 combines with J gene TRBJ2-7, with D maybe TRBD1 (6 bases). Trimming took 1 base from V and 1 from J, leaving 12 bases between them. This CDR3 contains 15 residues. Per the germline V gene, CDR1 is SGHRS and CDR2 is YFSETQ. The CDR3 DNA is TGCGCCAGCAGCTTGTCGCCAGGGGAGTCCTACGAGCAGTACTTC. This translates into CASSLSPGESYEQYF. Full variable domain (remainder filled in from reference TRBV5-1 and TRBJ2-7): KAGVTQTPRYLIKTRGQQVTLSCSPISGHRSVSWYQQTPGQGLQFLFEYFSETQRNKGNFPGRFSGRQFSNSRSEMNVSTLELGDSALYLCASSLSPGESYEQYFGPGTRLTVT.

This clone was counted a few times. The chain carries TRBV30 and TRBJ1-6, with 9 nucleotides matching TRBD1. Trimming removed 4 bases from V and 8 bases from J; junction bases left unmatched: 3. CDR1 and CDR2 (germline): GTSNPN, SVGIG (reference sequence). The CDR3 extends over 13 amino acids. CDR3 nucleotide sequence: TGTGCCTGGAAGGGACAGGGAGATTCACCCCTCCACTTT. It yields the protein CAWKGQGDSPLHF.

This chain links TRBV4-2 with TRBJ1-1; 7 bases match TRBD1. CDR1 and CDR2 from the germline V gene are LGHNA and YNFKEQ. The CDR3 contains 13 residues. With V trimmed by 6 bases and J by 5 bases, 6 bases remained unmatched. The CDR3 is CASRPTGDTEAFF. For the CDR3, the DNA is TGTGCCAGCAGACCTACAGGGGATACTGAAGCTTTCTTT.

The chain uses TRBV7-8 and TRBJ2-1; 12 nucleotides align to TRBD2. Trimming took 5 bases from V and 10 from J; bases not matched to a gene: 9. The CDR3 is 15 amino acids. Germline V CDR1 and CDR2: SGHVS, FQNEAQ. CDR3 coding DNA: TGTGCCAGCAGCCCCCAGGCTAGCGGGGGGGTCGAGCAGTTCTTC. Its protein product is CASSPQASGGVEQFF.

The chain joins TRBV30 to TRBJ1-2; perhaps TRBD1 as D (6 bases). CDR1 GTSNPN and CDR2 SVGIG come from the germline V gene (reference sequence). V shed 3 bases and J shed 2 bases, with 13 bases lying between them. The CDR3 extends over 14 amino acids. CDR3 loop: CAWSPRGDNYGYTF. The DNA for the CDR3 is TGTGCCTGGAGCCCCAGGGGAGACAACTATGGCTACACCTTC. Variable domain in full (rest from reference TRBV30 and TRBJ1-2): SQTIHQWPATLVQPVGSPLSLECTVEGTSNPNLYWYRQAAGRGLQLLFYSVGIGQISSEVPQNLSASRPQDRQFILSSKKLLLSDSGFYLCAWSPRGDNYGYTFGSGTRLTVV.

This chain connects TRBV7-9 to TRBJ2-1, with a weak D call TRBD1 (5 bases). This CDR3 comprises 15 residues. V was shortened by 1 base and J by 4 bases, with 11 bases between the two germline ends. Germline V CDR1 and CDR2: SEHNR, FQNEAQ (reference sequence). The CDR3 loop reads CASSLEVAGYNEQFF. CDR3 DNA sequence: TGTGCCAGCAGCTTAGAGGTAGCAGGGTACAATGAGCAGTTCTTC. Full variable domain (missing parts from reference TRBV7-9 and TRBJ2-1): DTGVSQNPRHKITKRGQNVTFRCDPISEHNRLYWYRQTLGQGPEFLTYFQNEAQLEKSRLLSDRFSAERPKGSFSTLEIQRTEQGDSAMYLCASSLEVAGYNEQFFGPGTRLTVL.

The chain employs TRBV28 and TRBJ2-1, with TRBD2 as a possible D gene (5 bases). Germline V gene data show CDR1 as MDHEN and CDR2 as SYDVKM. The CDR3 consists of 12 residues. V gave up 10 bases and J gave up 0 bases, with 7 bases separating them. The CDR3 DNA reads as TGTGCCACGGGGAGCTCCTACAATGAGCAGTTCTTC. Translated, it gives CATGSSYNEQFF.

The V and J genes are TRBV5-4 and TRBJ2-2; TRBD2 is a possible D gene (6 bases). Trimming removed 4 bases from V and 0 bases from J, with 19 bases in between. The length of the CDR3 is 18 residues. Germline V gene sequence: CDR1 SGHNT, CDR2 YYREEE (reference sequence). The CDR3 loop is CASSPLGGGLANTGELFF. DNA of the CDR3: TGTGCCAGCAGCCCACTTGGTGGGGGACTGGCGAACACCGGGGAGCTGTTTTTT.

The chain is built from TRBV7-2 and TRBJ1-5; the match to TRBD1 covers 8 bases. The V gene's germline CDR1 is SGHTA and CDR2 FQGNSA. Trimming removed 3 bases from V and 6 bases from J; junction bases left unmatched: 4. The CDR3 has 14 residues. The CDR3 here is CASSFRQGPQPQHF. In DNA form, the CDR3 reads TGTGCCAGCAGCTTCCGACAGGGGCCTCAGCCCCAGCATTTT. The whole variable domain, remainder taken from reference TRBV7-2 and TRBJ1-5, is GAGVSQSPSNKVTEKGKDVELRCDPISGHTALYWYRQSLGQGLEFLIYFQGNSAPDKSGLPSDRFSAERTGGSVSTLTIQRTQQEDSAVYLCASSFRQGPQPQHFGDGTRLSIL.

The chain recombines TRBV11-2 with TRBJ2-7, with TRBD2 identical over 8 bases. Germline CDR1 and CDR2: SGHAT and FQNNGV. The CDR3 runs to 15 residues. The J segment lost 0 bases and the V segment lost 3 bases, leaving 4 bases of the junction unmatched. The DNA for the CDR3 is TGTGCCAGCAGCTTTAATAGCGGGAACTCCTACGAGCAGTACTTC. Its protein product is CASSFNSGNSYEQYF.

V gene TRBV30 combines with J gene TRBJ2-7; TRBD1 matches at 10 bases. V trimming: 0 bases; J trimming: 5 bases; junction bases outside the gene matches: 4. This CDR3 is 14 amino acids long. Germline V gene lookup returns CDR1 GTSNPN and CDR2 SVGIG (reference sequence). The CDR3 spells CAWSVTGGRDEQYF. The DNA of the CDR3 is TGTGCCTGGAGTGTGACAGGGGGCCGGGACGAGCAGTACTTC.

V usage is TRBV2 and J usage is TRBJ1-2; 7 nucleotides match TRBD1. With 6 bases clipped from V and 4 bases from J, the junction kept 11 bases outside the gene matches. The length of the CDR3 is 15 residues. Germline values: CDR1 SNHLY, CDR2 FYNNEI. CDR3 region: CASSLQGVGTYGYTF. CDR3 DNA sequence: TGTGCCAGCAGCCTGCAGGGGGTAGGAACCTATGGCTACACCTTC.

This chain connects TRBV28 to TRBJ2-2; tentatively, D is TRBD1 (6 bases). The germline V gene has CDR1 MDHEN and CDR2 SYDVKM. The ends were cut back, 8 bases at V and 6 bases at J, with 16 bases in the middle. The length of the CDR3 is 14 residues. The CDR3 DNA sequence: TGTGCCAGCCAAGAACAGGGACGGGCCGGGGAGCTGTTTTTT. Translating gives CASQEQGRAGELFF.